One and the same sample provided the 5 T cell receptor beta chains below, sequenced in a study of T cells in Graves' hyperthyroidism and ophthalmopathy (dated by TCRdb to the late 2010s). The library was built by means of multiplex PCR. The instrument was an Illumina HiSeq 2000. The TCR beta CDR3 regions were amplified from the RNA transcripts. For the first round of RT-PCR on the TCR CDR3, the HTBI primer set was used together with the Qiagen OneStep RT-PCR kit. The public reads were reanalyzed by TCRdb: fastp trimming at Q25, MiXCR alignment, in-frame beta chains only. Each CDR3 protein gets just one entry, which takes the most common genes and DNA from the rows behind it. Recorded for this sample are over 250,000 distinct CDR3 sequences; approximately 14% of them occurred a single time. Of the sample, 30% to 35% is held by the ten largest clones. Sequenced: blood. Source of these receptors: a woman aged 40-49 years with Graves' ophthalmopathy.

Only a few counts were recorded for this clonotype. This rearrangement joins TRBV19 to TRBJ1-2; maybe TRBD1 (6 bases). CDR1 and CDR2 (germline): LNHDA, SQIVND (reference sequence). This CDR3 has 14 amino acids. Trimming pared 3 bases from V and 4 bases from J, leaving 12 bases between. The CDR3 sequence is CASSIWTATYGYTF. In DNA, the CDR3 is TGTGCCAGTAGTATCTGGACAGCCACCTATGGCTACACCTTC. Combining the CDR3 with reference TRBV19 and TRBJ1-2 gives the whole variable domain DGGITQSPKYLFRKEGQNVTLSCEQNLNHDAMYWYRQDPGQGLRLIYYSQIVNDFQKGDIAEGYSVSREKKESFPLTVTSAQKNPTAFYLCASSIWTATYGYTFGSGTRLTVV.

This clonotype was seen more than once but under ten times. CDR3 protein: CAWSIEGRYTEAFF. Written as DNA, the CDR3 is TGTGCCTGGAGTATCGAGGGTAGGTACACTGAAGCTTTCTTT. The genes are TRBV30 and TRBJ1-1, with D uncertain. The V end was cut by 2 bases, the J end by 3 bases, with 13 bases between. The CDR3 has 14 amino acids. CDR1 and CDR2 (germline): GTSNPN, SVGIG (reference sequence).

The table lists this clonotype with many counts. V usage is TRBV24-1 and J usage is TRBJ2-2; 11 bases are shared with TRBD2. V lost 5 bases, J lost 1 base, and 8 bases stayed unmatched. The germline V gene encodes CDR1 KGHDR and CDR2 SFDVKD. The CDR3 is made up of 18 amino acids. The CDR3 loop reads CATSALAGATWNTGELFF. The CDR3 region has the DNA TGTGCCACCAGTGCACTAGCGGGGGCCACTTGGAACACCGGGGAGCTGTTTTTT.

This clonotype has a handful of counts. The chain links TRBV20-1 to TRBJ2-1; 14 nucleotides match TRBD2. Germline trimming cut 1 base from V and 0 bases from J; bases unmatched to any gene: 11. The CDR3 contains 20 residues. Per the germline V gene, CDR1 is DFQATT and CDR2 is SNEGSKA (reference sequence). Here the CDR3 DNA reads TGCAGTGCTAGAGCAACGGGACTAGCGGGAGACCCGAGCTCCTACAATGAGCAGTTCTTC. It is translated as CSARATGLAGDPSSYNEQFF.

V and J are TRBV4-1 and TRBJ1-2, with D maybe TRBD1 (5 bases). CDR3 size: 13 residues. Germline lookup yields CDR1 MGHRA and CDR2 YSYEKL. With 3 bases removed from V and 8 bases from J, the gap between germline ends came to 13 bases. The CDR3 region has the DNA TGCGCCAGCAGCCAGGATGGGGGATACGGCTACACCTTC. It translates to CASSQDGGYGYTF.